The text below deals with one T cell receptor (beta chain). PCR primers comprised 60 Vbeta and 13 Jbeta primers. Sequencing used immunoSEQ multiplex PCR; TCRdb keeps in-frame clones, though not all of them. The data hold nearly 110,000 clones, with 82% observed a single time. The sample originates from a study of cytomegalovirus exposure and HLA in healthy donors. The clonotype originates from a man aged 25 to 40 in good health and CMV-seropositive. Sequenced: PBMCs.

CDR3 nucleotides: TGTGCCAGTAGTCATTATGGCTACACCTTC. This encodes CASSHYGYTF. The chain has TRBV19 and TRBJ1-2; no clear D. Trimming shortened V by 5 bases and J by 5 bases, and 3 bases separated the two germline ends. The CDR3 consists of 10 residues. From germline, CDR1 is LNHDA and CDR2 SQIVND (reference sequence).